The 28 T cell receptor beta chains presented below share a single source sample, sequenced in a study of blood T cell repertoires in COVID-19 (dated by TCRdb to 2019 to 2021). Libraries were constructed by the immunoSEQ multiplex PCR assay. TCRdb's version of the immuneACCESS table is confined to in-frame rearrangements and falls short of the full clone set. An unresolved V gene accounts for under half of the shortfall where checked; the remainder is of unknown origin. The sample has 200,000 to 300,000 clones on record, roughly 91% of them singletons. 0.83% of the sample belongs to the ten largest clones. Sequences were obtained from peripheral blood. The receptors were gathered from a man aged 30-40 years with COVID-19, enrolled during active disease.

The V gene is TRBV19, the J gene TRBJ1-2; D possibly corresponds to TRBD1 (6 bases). The CDR3 totals 14 residues. Per the germline V gene, CDR1 is LNHDA and CDR2 is SQIVND (reference sequence). V was cut by 3 bases and J by 7 bases, with 15 bases left in between. The CDR3 spells CASSITGLESGYTF. Written as DNA, the CDR3 is TGTGCCAGTAGTATCACAGGGCTTGAGTCTGGCTACACCTTC.

The rearrangement uses TRBV18 and TRBJ1-2, with TRBD1 matching over 8 bases. This CDR3 is built from 13 residues. V gave up 4 bases and J gave up 10 bases; unmatched junction bases: 8. From germline, CDR1 is KGHSH and CDR2 LQKENI. CDR3 in DNA: TGTGCCAGCTCACTGGGACAGGACAGGCCCTACACCTTC. It translates to CASSLGQDRPYTF.

The gene calls are TRBV6-6 and TRBJ2-3; 11 bases are a match to TRBD2. CDR3 size: 16 residues. CDR1 is MNHNY and CDR2 is SVGAGI in the germline V gene (reference sequence). With V trimmed by 5 bases and J by 5 bases, 9 bases remained unmatched. The CDR3 nucleotides read TGTGCCAGCAGTGGCTCACTAGCGGGGGCCGGAGATACGCAGTATTTT. This sequence encodes CASSGSLAGAGDTQYF.

The J gene is TRBJ1-5, the V gene TRBV2; tentatively, D is TRBD1 (5 bases). In germline, CDR1 is SNHLY, CDR2 FYNNEI. This CDR3 spans 13 amino acids. The germline V and J ends were trimmed by 4 bases and 3 bases, with 7 bases remaining between them. CDR3 DNA: TGTGCCAGCAGTGTGACAGTCAATCAGCCCCAGCATTTT. Its protein product is CASSVTVNQPQHF.

The chain combines TRBV5-4 with TRBJ1-1; D gene uncertain. The CDR3 sequence is 15 residues long. Germline V gives CDR1 SGHNT, CDR2 YYREEE (reference sequence). Trimming cost V 2 bases and J 4 bases, with 15 bases left between them. This CDR3 is CASSLGVGSGTEAFF. DNA for the CDR3: TGTGCCAGCAGCTTAGGAGTAGGGAGCGGCACTGAAGCTTTCTTT.

The chain joins TRBV5-4 to TRBJ2-3, with D maybe TRBD2 (6 bases). The CDR3 runs to 13 residues. Germline-derived CDR1 and CDR2 are SGHNT and YYREEE (reference sequence). The V end lost 4 bases, the J end lost 5 bases, and 11 bases lay between the germline ends. CDR3 nucleotides: TGTGCCAGCAGCCCTAGCGTGGGAGATACGCAGTATTTT. It codes for CASSPSVGDTQYF.

CDR3 in DNA: TGTGCCAGCAGCCTCCGGGACAGGGGTTCCCCTGGAAACACCATATATTTT. Translated: CASSLRDRGSPGNTIYF. The V call is TRBV3-1 (or the pseudogene TRBV3-2), the J call TRBJ1-3; 10 bases map to TRBD1. In germline, CDR1 is LGHDT, CDR2 YNNKEL (reference sequence). This CDR3 contains 17 residues. V was clipped by 4 bases and J by 2 bases; unmatched bases: 8.

This chain connects TRBV4-1 to TRBJ2-5; D is uncertain. Germline CDR1 is MGHRA and CDR2 is YSYEKL. With 4 bases removed from V and 3 bases from J, the gap between germline ends came to 18 bases. The CDR3 is 16 amino acids. CDR3 sequence (DNA): TGCGCCAGCAGCCGCCAGGTACTTCGAGATAAAGAGACCCAGTACTTC. Protein sequence: CASSRQVLRDKETQYF.

Regarding this clone: A read error may produce the germline difference seen at one junction end. J is TRBJ1-1 and V is TRBV18; the match to TRBD1 covers 9 bases. The CDR3 runs to 15 residues. Germline V lookup: CDR1 KGHSH, CDR2 LQKENI. For the CDR3, the DNA is TGTGCCAGCTCGCCACAGGGGGCCGAGGGCACTGAAGCTTTCTTT. It specifies CASSPQGAEGTEAFF.

The chain combines TRBV7-3 with TRBJ2-2; 7 bases match TRBD1. Losses at the gene ends were 1 base for V and 1 base for J; bases not matched to a gene: 3. CDR1 and CDR2 (germline): SGHTA, FQGTGA. The CDR3 loop spans 16 amino acids. CDR3 amino acids: CASSLNSGGNTGELFF. For the CDR3, the DNA is TGTGCCAGCAGCTTAAATTCAGGGGGGAACACCGGGGAGCTGTTTTTT.

This sequence joins TRBV19 and TRBJ1-2; D unresolved. CDR1 is LNHDA and CDR2 is SQIVND in the germline V gene (reference sequence). The CDR3 has 12 residues. The V end was cut by 5 bases, the J end by 1 base, with 5 bases between. The CDR3 sequence is CASSLINYGYTF. As DNA, the CDR3 is TGTGCCAGTAGTCTTATTAACTATGGCTACACCTTC.

The rearrangement joins TRBV5-1 to TRBJ2-7; 7 bases map to TRBD2. Trimming took 0 bases from V and 3 from J; bases not matched to a gene: 9. CDR3 length equals 16 residues. The germline V gene encodes CDR1 SGHRS and CDR2 YFSETQ. CDR3 amino acids: CASSLGFKGGDYEQYF. CDR3 bases: TGCGCCAGCAGCTTGGGGTTCAAGGGAGGGGACTACGAGCAGTACTTC.

CDR3 nucleotide sequence: TGTGCCAGTAAACCTGACAGCTCCAATCAGCCCCAGCATTTT. It encodes CASKPDSSNQPQHF. The V gene is TRBV19, the J gene TRBJ1-5; a weak D match, TRBD1 (5 bases). CDR1 and CDR2 from the germline V gene are LNHDA and SQIVND (reference sequence). The CDR3 has 14 amino acids. Trimming shortened V by 7 bases and J by 3 bases, and 13 bases separated the two germline ends.

The V and J genes are TRBV6-5 and TRBJ1-1, with 10 bases identical to TRBD1. Germline V CDR1 and CDR2: MNHEY, SVGAGI. CDR3 length: 14 amino acids. J was trimmed by 4 bases and V by 6 bases; bases with no gene match: 5. CDR3 sequence (DNA): TGTGCCAGCAGCGCGAGACAGGGGGCCACTGAAGCTTTCTTT. This codes for CASSARQGATEAFF.

A single count supports this clone. The gene calls are TRBV5-1 and TRBJ1-4, with TRBD1 as a possible D gene (5 bases). With 4 bases removed from V and 8 bases from J, the gap between germline ends came to 18 bases. This CDR3 spans 15 amino acids. CDR1 and CDR2 (germline): SGHRS, YFSETQ. The CDR3 loop is CASSPPGGLGEKLFF. CDR3 DNA sequence: TGCGCCAGCAGCCCCCCGGGGGGATTAGGGGAAAAACTGTTTTTT.

The rearrangement links TRBV27 to TRBJ2-5; TRBD1 aligns across 12 bases. The CDR3 is made up of 14 amino acids. J gave up 10 bases and V 5 bases, and 8 bases lay outside the gene matches. Germline CDR1 and CDR2: MNHEY and SMNVEV (reference sequence). The CDR3 DNA is TGTGCCAGCAGTGGGACAGGGGGCCGGCGGGGCCAGTACTTC. It specifies CASSGTGGRRGQYF.

The chain employs TRBV11-3 and TRBJ2-3; 8 bases are shared with TRBD1. The trim removed 3 bases at V and 1 base at J, leaving 3 bases unmatched. This CDR3 comprises 15 residues. Germline CDR1 is SGHNT and CDR2 is YENEEA. In DNA form, the CDR3 reads TGTGCCAGCAGCTTCGGACAGGGACGCACAGATACGCAGTATTTT. Protein sequence: CASSFGQGRTDTQYF.

V and J are TRBV19 and TRBJ1-2; 8 bases are a match to TRBD1. The V and J ends lost 6 bases and 2 bases, in that order; junction bases with no gene match: 8. The CDR3 length is 15 residues. The germline V gene has CDR1 LNHDA and CDR2 SQIVND (reference sequence). DNA of the CDR3: TGTGCCAGTAGCCAAACCCGGACAGGGAACTATGGCTACACCTTC. It yields the protein CASSQTRTGNYGYTF.

The chain has TRBV9 and TRBJ2-5; TRBD1 matches at 10 bases. J lost 5 bases, V lost 4 bases, and 8 bases had no gene match. CDR1 and CDR2 (germline): SGDLS, YYNGEE. The CDR3 contains 15 residues. For the CDR3, the DNA is TGTGCCAGCAGCTCCAGGACAGGGGGGAGCGAGACCCAGTACTTC. Protein: CASSSRTGGSETQYF.

This chain uses TRBV2 with TRBJ1-5; the D gene is possibly TRBD1 (5 bases). V lost 4 bases and J lost 2, with 12 bases in between. Per the germline V gene, CDR1 is SNHLY and CDR2 is FYNNEI. This CDR3 region has 15 residues. The CDR3 DNA is TGTGCCAGCAGTGTGGCGGGAGGGGGCAATCAGCCCCAGCATTTT. Encoded protein: CASSVAGGGNQPQHF.

This chain joins TRBV7-9 and TRBJ1-2; 8 positions agree with TRBD1. The CDR3 is 15 amino acids. CDR1 and CDR2 from the germline V gene are SEHNR and FQNEAQ (reference sequence). The V segment lost 3 bases and the J segment 8 bases; nucleotides outside the gene matches: 11. CDR3 region: CASSFLRQGTEGYTF. The CDR3 region has the DNA TGTGCCAGCAGCTTCCTCCGACAGGGGACGGAAGGCTACACCTTC.

The chain couples TRBV27 to TRBJ1-6; 7 bases are a match to TRBD1. V was clipped by 4 bases and J by 2 bases; unmatched bases: 5. This CDR3 comprises 16 residues. Germline CDR1 and CDR2: MNHEY and SMNVEV (reference sequence). This CDR3 reads CASSSPGGTYNSPLHF. The CDR3 DNA reads TGTGCCAGCAGTTCGCCAGGGGGTACCTATAATTCACCCCTCCACTTT.

J is TRBJ2-7 and V is TRBV5-1; 8 bases are a match to TRBD2. The germline CDR1 and CDR2 sequences are SGHRS and YFSETQ. The ends lost 1 base at V and 6 bases at J; junction bases unmatched: 3. CDR3 length equals 13 residues. DNA of the CDR3: TGCGCCAGCAGCTTGAATCGGGGGGGCGAGCAGTACTTC. Encoded protein: CASSLNRGGEQYF.

The chain recombines TRBV27 with TRBJ1-2, with a possible D match to TRBD1 (5 bases). CDR1 is MNHEY, CDR2 SMNVEV, per germline (reference sequence). V dropped 6 bases and J dropped 1 base, with 9 bases sitting between them. The CDR3 consists of 13 residues. The chain's CDR3 is CASRTGHNYGYTF. CDR3 sequence (DNA): TGTGCCAGCAGAACTGGACATAACTATGGCTACACCTTC.

The chain recombines TRBV30 with TRBJ2-1, with 10 bases identical to TRBD2. J lost 4 bases, V lost 5 bases, and 11 bases had no gene match. This CDR3 spans 16 amino acids. The V gene's germline CDR1 is GTSNPN and CDR2 SVGIG (reference sequence). This chain's CDR3 is CAWCGKRGGPYNEQFF. CDR3 bases: TGTGCCTGGTGTGGAAAGCGGGGGGGCCCGTACAATGAGCAGTTCTTC.

The chain carries TRBV3-1 (or the pseudogene TRBV3-2) and TRBJ1-1; no reliable D call. V was trimmed by 5 bases and J by 1 base, leaving 8 bases between them. The germline CDR1 and CDR2 sequences are LGHDT and YNNKEL (reference sequence). The CDR3 consists of 13 residues. CDR3 DNA sequence: TGTGCCAGCAGCTACGGGGAGAACACTGAAGCTTTCTTT. Translation gives CASSYGENTEAFF.

CDR3 in amino acids: CASSQDGQGAGYTF. The DNA of the CDR3 is TGTGCCAGCAGCCAAGATGGGCAGGGGGCTGGCTACACCTTC. The gene calls are TRBV3-1 (or the pseudogene TRBV3-2) and TRBJ1-2, with 8 bases fitting TRBD1. Germline assignment: CDR1 LGHDT and CDR2 YNNKEL (reference sequence). The CDR3 consists of 14 residues. J gave up 7 bases and V 0 bases, and 4 bases lay outside the gene matches.

The CDR3 DNA follows: TGTGCCAGCAGCTTGTGGGGGGGCAATTACAATGAGCAGTTCTTC. It translates to CASSLWGGNYNEQFF. The gene calls are TRBV5-6 and TRBJ2-1; perhaps TRBD2 as D (7 bases). Germline V gene data show CDR1 as SGHDT and CDR2 as YYEEEE. V shed 1 base and J shed 4 bases, with 12 bases lying between them. This CDR3 spans 15 amino acids.